Below, 16 T cell receptor beta chains from the same sample are listed, as sequenced in a study of T-cell reconstitution after alpha-beta-depleted transplantation in children. Preparation of the TCRbeta library used unique molecular identifiers. Via MiXCR, TCRdb re-called the PCR reads, giving one row per CDR3 protein. The sample includes about 110,000 distinct CDR3 sequences, approximately 10% of them seen just once. This material consisted of PBMCs from the stem cell graft donor, taken from the stem cell graft. All receptors derive from a human donor who donated a stem cell graft to a child with acute lymphoblastic leukemia.

This clonotype was found many times. The chain combines TRBV5-8 with TRBJ2-7; 11 positions match TRBD1. The CDR3 sequence is 15 residues long. Trimming at V came to 0 bases and at J to 3 bases, leaving 2 bases not matched to a gene. Germline-derived CDR1 and CDR2 are SGHTS and YDEGEE. The CDR3 DNA reads as TGTGCCAGCAGCTTGGGGGACAGGGGGATCTACGAGCAGTACTTC. Protein sequence: CASSLGDRGIYEQYF.

This clonotype has a count of ten or more. This sequence joins TRBV20-1 and TRBJ2-1; 8 bases are shared with TRBD2. Germline V gene data show CDR1 as DFQATT and CDR2 as SNEGSKA (reference sequence). J was trimmed by 9 bases and V by 6 bases; bases with no gene match: 10. The CDR3 runs 13 residues. This CDR3 is CSAPGLGVVEQFF. The CDR3 DNA reads as TGCAGTGCCCCGGGACTAGGAGTCGTTGAGCAGTTCTTC.

This chain connects TRBV19 to TRBJ2-5; TRBD2 matches 13 bases. With V trimmed by 7 bases and J by 2 bases, 4 bases remained unmatched. Germline V CDR1 and CDR2: LNHDA, SQIVND (reference sequence). The CDR3 contains 15 residues. CDR3 in amino acids: CASMGLAGRQETQYF. The CDR3 DNA sequence: TGTGCCAGTATGGGACTAGCGGGGAGGCAAGAGACCCAGTACTTC.

The chain combines TRBV19 with TRBJ2-1, with 12 bases aligning to TRBD2. CDR1 and CDR2 (germline): LNHDA, SQIVND (reference sequence). Losses at the gene ends were 5 bases for V and 1 base for J; bases not matched to a gene: 3. The CDR3 sequence is 16 residues long. CDR3 residues: CASSVGLAGSYNEQFF. The CDR3 bases are TGTGCCAGTAGTGTAGGACTAGCGGGGTCCTACAATGAGCAGTTCTTC. The full variable domain, with the rest looked up from reference TRBV19 and TRBJ2-1, is DGGITQSPKYLFRKEGQNVTLSCEQNLNHDAMYWYRQDPGQGLRLIYYSQIVNDFQKGDIAEGYSVSREKKESFPLTVTSAQKNPTAFYLCASSVGLAGSYNEQFFGPGTRLTVL.

In its sample, this clonotype was seen many times. V gene TRBV7-2 combines with J gene TRBJ2-1; 7 bases align to TRBD2. Germline-derived CDR1 and CDR2 are SGHTA and FQGNSA. With V trimmed by 2 bases and J by 2 bases, 15 bases remained unmatched. This CDR3 comprises 19 residues. The CDR3 DNA reads TGTGCCAGCAGCTTAAGGACCGGGACTAACGCTCGAACCTACAATGAGCAGTTCTTC. Residues: CASSLRTGTNARTYNEQFF.

This clonotype showed up many times. The rearrangement uses TRBV11-3 and TRBJ2-3; 7 nucleotides align to TRBD2. V lost 2 bases, J lost 0 bases, and 11 bases stayed unmatched. The germline V gene encodes CDR1 SGHNT and CDR2 YENEEA. The CDR3 is 18 residues long. CDR3: CASSLSRSSGASTDTQYF. The CDR3 nucleotides are TGTGCCAGCAGCTTATCCCGGTCCAGCGGGGCTAGCACAGATACGCAGTATTTT.

The table lists this clonotype with many counts. The chain couples TRBV7-9 to TRBJ2-5; no clear D gene. The germline V and J ends were trimmed by 5 bases and 4 bases, with 11 bases remaining between them. This CDR3 region has 13 residues. CDR1 and CDR2 (germline): SEHNR, FQNEAQ (reference sequence). The CDR3 region is CASSGSLVETQYF. The CDR3 DNA follows: TGTGCCAGCAGCGGGTCATTAGTAGAGACCCAGTACTTC.

V is TRBV6-2 or TRBV6-3 and J is TRBJ2-7, with 11 nucleotides matching TRBD2. The germline V gene has CDR1 MNHEY and CDR2 SVGEGT. The V and J ends lost 7 bases and 4 bases, in that order; junction bases with no gene match: 9. This CDR3 is built from 15 residues. CDR3 in amino acids: CASIPGLAGYYEQYF. The CDR3 DNA is TGTGCCAGCATCCCAGGACTAGCGGGTTATTACGAGCAGTACTTC.

In this sample, this clonotype turned up many times. This chain joins TRBV20-1 and TRBJ1-2, with TRBD1 matching over 7 bases. The junction had 9 bases not matched to a gene; V was cut back by 6 bases and J by 5 bases. Germline CDR1 is DFQATT and CDR2 is SNEGSKA (reference sequence). The CDR3 is made up of 13 amino acids. CDR3 in DNA: TGCAGTGCAAAACCCGGGACAGCATATGGCTACACCTTC. This codes for CSAKPGTAYGYTF.

This clonotype was seen many times. This rearrangement joins TRBV5-1 to TRBJ2-7; D is perhaps TRBD1 or TRBD2 (5 bases each). This CDR3 spans 15 amino acids. Trimming pared 0 bases from V and 2 bases from J, leaving 12 bases between. In germline, CDR1 is SGHRS, CDR2 YFSETQ. DNA for the CDR3: TGCGCCAGCAGCTTGGTTGGGACCGATACCTACGAGCAGTACTTC. It codes for CASSLVGTDTYEQYF.

This clonotype was seen many times. The chain couples TRBV29-1 to TRBJ1-1, with no clear D. V was clipped by 2 bases and J by 1 base, with 8 bases between them. The CDR3 covers 13 residues. Germline V gene lookup returns CDR1 SQVTM and CDR2 ANQGSEA. CDR3 amino acids: CSVERWQNTEAFF. The CDR3 nucleotides are TGCAGCGTTGAAAGGTGGCAGAACACTGAAGCTTTCTTT.

This clonotype occurred many times. V usage is TRBV3-1 and J usage is TRBJ2-7; 8 nucleotides align to TRBD1. Germline V lookup: CDR1 LGHDT, CDR2 YNNKEL (reference sequence). V trimming: 4 bases; J trimming: 3 bases; junction bases outside the gene matches: 5. The CDR3 extends over 14 amino acids. The CDR3 DNA reads TGTGCCAGCAGCCGAGGACAGGGCGGCTACGAGCAGTACTTC. This codes for CASSRGQGGYEQYF.

A word on this clonotype: A read error is possible here, since a much larger clone lies one base away. The chain uses TRBV4-1 and TRBJ2-5; tentative D call: TRBD2 (5 bases). V was shortened by 2 bases and J by 3 bases, with 16 bases between the two germline ends. Germline V CDR1 and CDR2: MGHRA, YSYEKL. This CDR3 has 16 residues. CDR3: CASSQSRGVGEETQYF. CDR3 coding DNA: TGCGCCAGCAGCCAATCCCGGGGAGTGGGAGAAGAGACCCAGTACTTC.

This clonotype showed up many times. The rearrangement uses TRBV4-1 and TRBJ2-1; D is possibly TRBD2 (5 bases). V lost 4 bases to trimming and J lost 7 bases, with 20 bases between them. The length of the CDR3 is 16 residues. Germline V gene sequence: CDR1 MGHRA, CDR2 YSYEKL. CDR3 in DNA: TGCGCCAGCAGCCTAACGGCGAGCGGCACGATTAATGAGCAGTTCTTC. It encodes CASSLTASGTINEQFF.

The chain carries TRBV3-1 and TRBJ1-2; D remains unclear. CDR1 LGHDT and CDR2 YNNKEL come from the germline V gene (reference sequence). This CDR3 contains 14 residues. Trimming took off 0 bases at V and 2 bases at J, with 7 bases between the two ends. The CDR3 region is CASSQEIFNYGYTF. CDR3 DNA: TGTGCCAGCAGCCAAGAAATTTTCAACTATGGCTACACCTTC.

This clonotype was picked up many times. The gene calls are TRBV5-1 and TRBJ2-5; no clear D gene. Looked up from germline, CDR1 is SGHRS and CDR2 is YFSETQ. CDR3 length equals 13 residues. The germline V and J ends were trimmed by 0 bases and 4 bases, with 7 bases remaining between them. DNA for the CDR3: TGCGCCAGCAGCTTGGTTGGGCGAGAGACCCAGTACTTC. The encoded protein is CASSLVGRETQYF.